This passage covers 6 T cell receptor beta chains from one sample sequenced in a study of cytomegalovirus exposure and HLA in healthy donors. The PCR made use of 60 Vbeta and 13 Jbeta primers. Method: immunoSEQ multiplex PCR; TCRdb's copy keeps in-frame clones and lacks some. The sample has 65,000 to 85,000 clones, 75% to 85% seen once. The sequencing sample was made of PBMCs. These receptors were obtained from a man in his fifties in good health and CMV-seropositive.

This rearrangement joins TRBV14 to TRBJ1-1; D might be TRBD1 (5 bases). CDR1 is SGHDN, CDR2 FVKESK, per germline. The CDR3 spans 14 residues. Trimming left V 4 bases short and J 4 bases short, with 13 bases between. The CDR3 coding sequence is TGTGCCAGCAGCCGCCTCACGGGGGTCACTGAAGCTTTCTTT. It is translated as CASSRLTGVTEAFF.

The chain carries TRBV19 and TRBJ2-5; D might be TRBD2 (6 bases). The V gene's germline CDR1 is LNHDA and CDR2 SQIVND (reference sequence). The V end lost 7 bases, the J end lost 5 bases, and 20 bases lay between the germline ends. The CDR3 totals 15 residues. The chain's CDR3 is CASIDRDSYRETQYF. The CDR3 coding sequence is TGTGCCAGTATAGATCGGGACTCATATCGGGAGACCCAGTACTTC.

The chain links TRBV2 to TRBJ2-5; 10 bases match TRBD2. Germline-derived CDR1 and CDR2 are SNHLY and FYNNEI. The CDR3 totals 19 residues. Trimming removed 4 bases from V and 2 bases from J; junction bases left unmatched: 16. The CDR3 coding sequence is TGTGCCAGCAGTGGGTGGGGTGAGACTAGCGGGTTTCGTCAAGAGACCCAGTACTTC. Protein product: CASSGWGETSGFRQETQYF.

This clone came up a few times. This chain links TRBV6-5 with TRBJ1-2; the D is unclear. Looked up from germline, CDR1 is MNHEY and CDR2 is SVGAGI. This CDR3 region has 14 residues. The V gene lost 0 bases and the J gene lost 4 bases, with 9 bases spanning the gap. CDR3 region: CASSYSAVSYGYTF. CDR3 in DNA: TGTGCCAGCAGTTACTCGGCAGTAAGCTATGGCTACACCTTC.

CDR3 bases: TGTGCCATCAGTGTGGGCGAGACAGGGACAGAGACCCAGTACTTC. Translated, it gives CAISVGETGTETQYF. The chain has TRBV10-3 and TRBJ2-5; 7 bases are shared with TRBD1. V was pared by 4 bases and J by 4 bases, with 9 bases of the junction left unmatched. The CDR3 is made up of 15 amino acids. Germline lookup yields CDR1 ENHRY and CDR2 SYGVKD.

The chain carries TRBV5-5 and TRBJ1-3, with D hard to call. V was clipped by 7 bases and J by 2 bases, with 10 bases between them. The length of the CDR3 is 13 residues. Germline lookup yields CDR1 SGHKS and CDR2 YYEKEE (reference sequence). The CDR3 reads CASHSNPGNTIYF. In DNA, the CDR3 is TGTGCCAGCCACAGCAATCCTGGAAACACCATATATTTT.